This T cell receptor beta chain was recovered during a study of cytomegalovirus exposure and HLA in healthy donors. Germline V CDR1 and CDR2: MDHEN, SYDVKM. This CDR3 is 15 amino acids long. J lost 4 bases, V lost 5 bases, and 7 bases had no gene match. Regarding this clone: Its antigen is as yet unknown.

Notes on the study in general: From TCR beta sequences, most subjects' HLA-A and HLA-B alleles were reportedly predicted accurately. Later, TCR association rates were found to vary by HLA locus, highest for DRB1 and lowest for HLA-C. In a later analysis, donors in an Asian-associated ancestry cluster reportedly had fewer N-insertions in productive TCRs than the cohort mean. Later on, a genetic analysis was performed. It linked a missense variant in DCLRE1C with V- and J-gene trimming of TCR beta.

The PCR used 60 Vbeta and 13 Jbeta primers. Assay used: immunoSEQ multiplex PCR; TCRdb lists only in-frame clones, some missing. The repertoire includes about 120,000 clones, about three quarters of them detected once, and approximately 3.8% sits in the top ten. The receptor was derived from a man aged 30 to 45 in good health and CMV-seronegative. The chain joins TRBV28 to TRBJ2-3; 9 nucleotides align to TRBD1. The source material was PBMCs. CDR3 coding DNA: TGTGCCAGCAGTCCGAGACAGGGGGACGCAGATACGCAGTATTTT. Its translation is CASSPRQGDADTQYF.